This TCR beta chain derives from a study of blood T cell repertoires in COVID-19. Germline V gene data show CDR1 as SNHLY and CDR2 as FYNNEI. The CDR3 has 15 residues. V shed 7 bases and J shed 5 bases, with 20 bases lying between them. The data were produced by immunoSEQ multiplex PCR, yet TCRdb's version contains in-frame clones alone and is incomplete. This sample has a few hundred thousand clones, with 80% to 85% found just once. The chain has TRBV2 and TRBJ1-2; weak D call: TRBD1 (5 bases). This TCR derives from a woman in her fifties or sixties with acute or convalescent COVID-19. Sequences were obtained from peripheral blood. This CDR3 is CASTSISGGKYGYTF. Written as DNA, the CDR3 is TGTGCCAGCACTTCGATCTCCGGGGGGAAGTATGGCTACACCTTC.